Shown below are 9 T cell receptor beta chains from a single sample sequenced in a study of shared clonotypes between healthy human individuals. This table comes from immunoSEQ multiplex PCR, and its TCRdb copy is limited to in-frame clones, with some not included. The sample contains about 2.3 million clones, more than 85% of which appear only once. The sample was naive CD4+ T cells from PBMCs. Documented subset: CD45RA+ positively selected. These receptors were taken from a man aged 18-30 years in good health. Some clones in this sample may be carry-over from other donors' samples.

The CDR3 DNA is TGTGCCAGCAGAGATAGCGGGAGGTCTCTTGTCAATGAGCAGTTCTTC. Protein product: CASRDSGRSLVNEQFF. The V gene is TRBV28, the J gene TRBJ2-1, with 10 bases identical to TRBD2. The J segment lost 6 bases and the V segment lost 6 bases, leaving 11 bases of the junction unmatched. In germline, CDR1 is MDHEN, CDR2 SYDVKM. CDR3 length: 16 residues.

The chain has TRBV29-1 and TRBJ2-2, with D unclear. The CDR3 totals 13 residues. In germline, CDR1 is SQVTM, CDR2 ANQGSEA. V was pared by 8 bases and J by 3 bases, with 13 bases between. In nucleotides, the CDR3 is TGCAGCACCCGAGACTCCGACACCGGGGAGCTGTTTTTT. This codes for CSTRDSDTGELFF.

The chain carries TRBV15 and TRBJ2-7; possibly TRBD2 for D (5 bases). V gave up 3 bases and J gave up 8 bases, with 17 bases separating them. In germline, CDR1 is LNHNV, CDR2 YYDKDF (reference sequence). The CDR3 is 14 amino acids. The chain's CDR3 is CATSRVRENNQQYF. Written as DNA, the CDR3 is TGTGCCACCAGCAGGGTGAGGGAGAATAACCAGCAGTACTTC.

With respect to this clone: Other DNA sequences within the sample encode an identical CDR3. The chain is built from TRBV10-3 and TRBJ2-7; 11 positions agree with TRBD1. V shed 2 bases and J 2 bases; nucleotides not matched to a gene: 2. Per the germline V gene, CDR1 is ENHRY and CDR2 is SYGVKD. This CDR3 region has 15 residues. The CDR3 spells CAISEPGQGAYEQYF. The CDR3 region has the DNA TGTGCCATCAGTGAGCCGGGACAGGGGGCCTACGAGCAGTACTTC.

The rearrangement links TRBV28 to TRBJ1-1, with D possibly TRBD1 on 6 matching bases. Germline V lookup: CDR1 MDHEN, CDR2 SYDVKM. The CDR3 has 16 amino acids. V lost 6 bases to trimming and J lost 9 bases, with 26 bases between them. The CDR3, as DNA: TGTGCCAGCAGCCCAAGAACAGGGTATGGTCTTAATAAAGCTTTCTTT. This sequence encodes CASSPRTGYGLNKAFF.

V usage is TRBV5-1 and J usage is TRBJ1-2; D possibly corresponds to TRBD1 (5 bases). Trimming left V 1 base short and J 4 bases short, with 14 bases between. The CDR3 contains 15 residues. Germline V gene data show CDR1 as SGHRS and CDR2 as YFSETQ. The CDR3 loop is CASSLSQGSTYGYTF. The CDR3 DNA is TGCGCCAGCAGCTTGAGTCAGGGTTCAACCTATGGCTACACCTTC. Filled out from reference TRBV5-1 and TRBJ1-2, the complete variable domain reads KAGVTQTPRYLIKTRGQQVTLSCSPISGHRSVSWYQQTPGQGLQFLFEYFSETQRNKGNFPGRFSGRQFSNSRSEMNVSTLELGDSALYLCASSLSQGSTYGYTFGSGTRLTVV.

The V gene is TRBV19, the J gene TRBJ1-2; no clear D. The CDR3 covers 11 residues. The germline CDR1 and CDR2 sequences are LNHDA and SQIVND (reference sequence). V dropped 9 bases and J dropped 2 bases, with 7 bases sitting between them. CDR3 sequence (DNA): TGTGCCAGCCAGGAGAACTATGGCTACACCTTC. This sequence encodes CASQENYGYTF.

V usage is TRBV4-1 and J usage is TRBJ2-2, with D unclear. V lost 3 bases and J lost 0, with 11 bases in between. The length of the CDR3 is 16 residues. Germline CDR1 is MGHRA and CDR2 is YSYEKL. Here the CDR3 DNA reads TGCGCCAGCAGCCACCATAAGACGGCGAACACCGGGGAGCTGTTTTTT. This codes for CASSHHKTANTGELFF.

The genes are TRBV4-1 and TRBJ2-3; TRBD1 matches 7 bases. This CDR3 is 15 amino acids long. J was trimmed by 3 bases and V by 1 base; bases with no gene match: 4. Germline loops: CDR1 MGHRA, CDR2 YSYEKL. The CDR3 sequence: CASSQADRETDTQYF. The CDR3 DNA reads TGCGCCAGCAGCCAAGCAGACAGGGAAACAGATACGCAGTATTTT.